This TCR beta chain was obtained from a study of CD8 T cells in Susac syndrome. General study points: Regarding the TCR sequencing and HLA analysis, the study admitted that a relatively small number of individuals were involved.

This CDR3 comprises 13 residues. The V end was cut by 5 bases, the J end by 2 bases, with 8 bases between. With random hexamers, reverse transcription was performed on about 0.5 to 1 ug of RNA. TCRdb re-called the immunoSEQ multiplex PCR reads through MiXCR, storing one row per CDR3 protein. The repertoire has about 120,000 distinct CDR3 sequences, 94% of them found once; the top ten carry 0.095% to 0.1%. To note about this clonotype: Its matching antigen is unknown.

The chain links TRBV12-3 or TRBV12-4 to TRBJ2-3, with D unresolved. The specimen was CD4+ T cells from PBMCs. This TCR was sampled from a human donor in good health. CDR3 in DNA: TGTGCCAGCAGTAGGTGGGACACAGATACGCAGTATTTT. Protein sequence: CASSRWDTDTQYF.